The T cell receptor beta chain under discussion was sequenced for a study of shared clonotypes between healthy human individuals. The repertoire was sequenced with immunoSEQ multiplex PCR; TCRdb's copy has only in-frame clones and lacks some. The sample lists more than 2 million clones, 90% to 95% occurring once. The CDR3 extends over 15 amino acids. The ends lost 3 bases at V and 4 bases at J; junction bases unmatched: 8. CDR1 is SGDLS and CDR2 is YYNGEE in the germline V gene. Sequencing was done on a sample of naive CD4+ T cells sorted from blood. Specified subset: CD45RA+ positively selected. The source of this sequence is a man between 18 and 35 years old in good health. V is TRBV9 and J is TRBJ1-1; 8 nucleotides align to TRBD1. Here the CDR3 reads CASSAGYRGVTEAFF. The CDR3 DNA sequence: TGTGCCAGCAGCGCGGGATACAGGGGGGTCACTGAAGCTTTCTTT.